The present TCR beta chain was sequenced within a study of T-cell reconstitution after alpha-beta-depleted transplantation in children. V gave up 0 bases and J gave up 5 bases, with 14 bases separating them. Germline CDR1 is SGHDT and CDR2 is YYEEEE. The CDR3 runs 15 residues. A library of TCRbeta sequences, prepared with unique molecular identifiers, was generated. TCRdb redid the calling of the PCR reads with MiXCR, one entry per CDR3 protein. The table includes some 500,000 distinct CDR3 sequences, around 17% detected once. This sequence originates from a human donor who donated a stem cell graft to a child with acute lymphoblastic leukemia. This rearrangement joins TRBV5-6 to TRBJ1-1, with D possibly TRBD1 on 5 matching bases. Sequencing was performed on PBMCs from the stem cell graft donor, taken from the stem cell graft. The DNA for the CDR3 is TGTGCCAGCAGCTTGGGTAGCAGGGCTCGAACTGAAGCTTTCTTT. Amino acids: CASSLGSRARTEAFF.